This T cell receptor beta chain was identified during a study of T cell responses to AZD1222 COVID-19 vaccine. Study conclusions and caveats: Clonal diversity was possibly underestimated, and white British individuals and females predominated among donors. Samples come after the peak T cell response, not at day 14. The study identified only five to seven AZD1222 recipients as seropositive at baseline.

Pooling of second doses given at about 4 or about 12 weeks was done. Concerning this clone itself: The antigen remains undetermined.

V lost 7 bases to trimming and J lost 7 bases; unmatched junction nucleotides: 6. The CDR3 is 14 residues long. Germline V gene data show CDR1 as SNHLY and CDR2 as FYNNEI. Some clones are missing from TCRdb's copy, which holds only in-frame ones; the method was immunoSEQ multiplex PCR. The data contain 95,000 to 100,000 clones, about nine tenths of them singletons. The receptor's source is an adult who received the AZD1222 COVID-19 vaccine. The rearrangement links TRBV2 to TRBJ1-6; the match to TRBD1 covers 8 bases. The sample consisted of peripheral blood, taken 28 days after the second AZD1222 dose. In DNA, the CDR3 is TGTGCCAGCAAGACGGACAGGGCGAATTCACCCCTCCACTTT. Amino acids: CASKTDRANSPLHF.